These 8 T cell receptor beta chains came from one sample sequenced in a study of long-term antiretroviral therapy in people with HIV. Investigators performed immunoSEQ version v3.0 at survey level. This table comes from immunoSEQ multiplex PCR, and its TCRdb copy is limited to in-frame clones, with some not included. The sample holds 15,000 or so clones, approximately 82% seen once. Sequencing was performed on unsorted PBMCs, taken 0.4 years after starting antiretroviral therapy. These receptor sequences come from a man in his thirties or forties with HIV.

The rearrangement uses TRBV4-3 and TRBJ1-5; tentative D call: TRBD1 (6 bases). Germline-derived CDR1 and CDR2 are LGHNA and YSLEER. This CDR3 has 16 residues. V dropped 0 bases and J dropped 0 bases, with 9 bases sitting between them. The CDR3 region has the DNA TGCGCCAGCAGCCAAGATGGGACACATAGCAATCAGCCCCAGCATTTT. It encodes CASSQDGTHSNQPQHF.

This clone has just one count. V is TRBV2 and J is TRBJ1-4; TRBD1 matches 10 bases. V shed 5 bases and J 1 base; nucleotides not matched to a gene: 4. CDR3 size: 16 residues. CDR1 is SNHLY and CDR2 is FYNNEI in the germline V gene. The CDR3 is CASSRQGARTNEKLFF. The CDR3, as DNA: TGTGCCAGCAGTCGACAGGGGGCGCGAACTAATGAAAAACTGTTTTTT.

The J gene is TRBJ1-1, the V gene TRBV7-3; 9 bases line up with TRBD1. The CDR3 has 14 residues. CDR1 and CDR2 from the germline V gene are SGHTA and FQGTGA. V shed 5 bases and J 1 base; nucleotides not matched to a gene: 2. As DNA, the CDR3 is TGTGCCAGCAGCCCGGACAGGGGGAACACTGAAGCTTTCTTT. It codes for CASSPDRGNTEAFF.

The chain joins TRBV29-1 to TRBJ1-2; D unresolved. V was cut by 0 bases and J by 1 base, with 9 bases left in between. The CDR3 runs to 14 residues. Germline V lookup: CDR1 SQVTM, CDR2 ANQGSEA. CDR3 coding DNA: TGCAGCGTTGAAGAACCGGACGGTAACTATGGCTACACCTTC. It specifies CSVEEPDGNYGYTF.

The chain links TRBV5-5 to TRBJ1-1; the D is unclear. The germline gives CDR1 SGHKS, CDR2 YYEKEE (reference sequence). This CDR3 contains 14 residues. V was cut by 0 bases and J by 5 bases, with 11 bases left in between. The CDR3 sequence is CASSLDGVGTEAFF. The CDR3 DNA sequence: TGTGCCAGCAGCTTGGATGGGGTGGGGACTGAAGCTTTCTTT.

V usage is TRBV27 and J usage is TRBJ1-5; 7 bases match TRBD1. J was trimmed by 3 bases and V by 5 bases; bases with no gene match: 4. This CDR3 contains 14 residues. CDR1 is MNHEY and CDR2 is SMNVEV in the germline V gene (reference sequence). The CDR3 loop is CASSNRGLNQPQHF. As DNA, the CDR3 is TGTGCCAGCAGTAACAGGGGACTCAATCAGCCCCAGCATTTT.

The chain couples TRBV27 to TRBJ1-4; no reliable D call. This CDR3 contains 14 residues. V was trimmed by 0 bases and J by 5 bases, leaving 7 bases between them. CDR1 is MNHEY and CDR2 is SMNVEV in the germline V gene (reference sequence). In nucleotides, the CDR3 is TGTGCCAGCAGTTTATCGGTGCGAAATGAAAAACTGTTTTTT. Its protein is CASSLSVRNEKLFF.

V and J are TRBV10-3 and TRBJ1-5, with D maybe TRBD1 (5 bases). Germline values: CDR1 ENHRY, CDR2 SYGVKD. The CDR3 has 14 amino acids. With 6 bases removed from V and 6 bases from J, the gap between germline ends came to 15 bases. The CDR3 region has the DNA TGTGCCATCAGAGCGGACAAAGGTGGTCAGCCCCAGCATTTT. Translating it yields CAIRADKGGQPQHF.